This T cell receptor (beta chain) is from a study of a mutant IDH1 vaccine in newly diagnosed glioma (dated by TCRdb to the early 2020s). Notes on the research overall: Patients were given eight vaccinations, in weeks 1, 3, 5, 7, 11, 15, 19 and 23, which matched visits V03 through V10. Vaccination was initiated 4-6 weeks after radiotherapy alone, or concurrently with temozolomide cycles in the chemotherapy-containing groups. Of the approximately 33 treated patients, approximately 62% were male and around 40% were female, and the mean age was around 40 years. Before enrollment, patients had received standard therapy of radiotherapy alone, temozolomide alone, or radiochemotherapy with temozolomide; most received the combination. Peripheral blood was collected at six visits: V03 (baseline), V05, V07, V10, V12 and V13. For exploratory analyses, longitudinal TCRB deep sequencing was carried out in under 30 treated patients wherever samples were available.

Trimming takes 10 bases from V and 6 bases from J, and the germline ends sit 11 bases apart. Inclusive of the bounding cysteine and phenylalanine, the CDR3 is 11 residues long. The sequence is cut down to CDR3 DNA, 33 bases in frame from base 1. The germline V gene sets CDR1 to SNHLY and CDR2 to FYNNEI. In the paper's terms, the time point label means: week 11, during vaccination. Every vaccine dose consisted of 300 ug of a 20-mer mutant IDH1 peptide in Montanide, administered subcutaneously together with topical imiquimod. Newly diagnosed WHO grade 3 or 4 IDH1-mutant astrocytomas showing loss of nuclear ATRX were present in the donors. The samples were drawn from NOA16, a multicentre, single-arm, open-label phase I trial in Germany that tested a mutant IDH1 peptide vaccine in humans for the first time. Genomic DNA for TCRB sequencing was extracted from EDTA blood using the DNeasy Blood and Tissue Kit.

The library was obtained by the immunoSEQ multiplex PCR assay. The hsTCRB Kit was used according to the manufacturer's protocol to amplify rearranged TCR beta chain sequences. Sequencing of TCRB libraries was carried out on an Illumina MiSeq. Concerning the study's data processing: The proprietary platform of the kit vendor was used for demultiplexing, trimming and gene mapping. TCRdb obtained this table from immuneACCESS and retained in-frame rearrangements with V and J assigned. These tables miss some clones; where compared with another copy, unresolved V genes account for less than half of the shortfall, and the remainder is unexplained. Clone size and V and J calls were adopted from that table, with D and trimming inferred from the DNA. The sample yields around 100,000 clones; 75% to 90% were counted once. The top ten clonotypes cover 0.5% to 0.65% of the sample. Here is what the overall study found, with its caveats: Pseudoprogression seemed to be unrelated to changes in the top peripheral T cell clonotypes found by TCRB sequencing. Selection of PBMC samples for TCRB deep sequencing was based on availability. The authors stated that sample limitations prevented analyses of patient blood samples from being reproduced. Immune responses induced by the vaccine were seen in around 94% of patients across multiple MHC alleles.

With regard to this clone: The antigen it recognizes is unknown. The input lacks base qualities; no much larger clone sits a single base away.

In this chain, TRBV2 is recombined with TRBJ2-3; D gene: possibly TRBD2, on 5 matching bases. Sequencing used PBMCs, obtained from a glioma patient whose treatment included an IDH1 peptide vaccine. The sequence derives from a woman in her fifties or sixties with glioma. The DNA sequence is given as TGTGCCACCTTCAAGCGGGATACGCAGTATTTT. Its protein product is CATFKRDTQYF.